Following are 32 T cell receptor beta chains from one sample sequenced in a study of identical twins. TCRdb analysed the 5' RACE reads with MiXCR anew, one entry per CDR3 protein. The table records around 1.7 million distinct CDR3 sequences, about 32% of them present only once. Source material: cord blood. These receptors all stem from a newborn girl in good health.

The chain uses TRBV4-1 and TRBJ1-1; 10 positions agree with TRBD1. V lost 1 base, J lost 12 bases, and 5 bases stayed unmatched. Germline V gives CDR1 MGHRA, CDR2 YSYEKL. The CDR3 length is 13 residues. CDR3: CASSQGDRGKSFF. The CDR3 bases are TGCGCCAGCAGCCAAGGGGACAGGGGAAAATCTTTCTTT.

This chain uses TRBV2 with TRBJ2-5, with 10 nucleotides matching TRBD2. Germline trimming cut 0 bases from V and 5 bases from J; bases unmatched to any gene: 3. Germline V gene data show CDR1 as SNHLY and CDR2 as FYNNEI. The length of the CDR3 is 15 residues. CDR3 region: CASSEASGRIETQYF. CDR3 DNA: TGTGCCAGCAGTGAAGCTAGCGGGAGGATCGAGACCCAGTACTTC.

This chain connects TRBV3-1 to TRBJ2-1, with D perhaps TRBD2 (6 bases). With 0 bases removed from V and 5 bases from J, the gap between germline ends came to 8 bases. CDR1 LGHDT and CDR2 YNNKEL come from the germline V gene (reference sequence). There are 14 residues in the CDR3. This CDR3 is CASSQEGLNNEQFF. In DNA, the CDR3 is TGTGCCAGCAGCCAAGAGGGACTTAACAATGAGCAGTTCTTC.

V usage is TRBV2 and J usage is TRBJ2-3; TRBD1 agrees at 12 bases. CDR1 is SNHLY and CDR2 is FYNNEI in the germline V gene. The V gene end was trimmed by 3 bases and the J gene end by 7 bases; junction bases not matched to a gene: 8. This CDR3 spans 16 amino acids. The CDR3 here is CASSDALGQGANTQYF. The DNA for the CDR3 is TGTGCCAGCAGTGACGCCTTGGGACAGGGGGCAAATACGCAGTATTTT.

The sample holds a few counts of this clonotype. The chain employs TRBV7-2 and TRBJ2-3, with 7 bases matching TRBD2. Germline CDR1 is SGHTA and CDR2 is FQGNSA. The CDR3 length is 16 residues. V lost 1 base to trimming and J lost 4 bases; unmatched junction nucleotides: 8. CDR3 protein: CASSLVAGARSDTQYF. The CDR3, as DNA: TGTGCCAGCAGCTTAGTGGCGGGAGCGCGGTCAGATACGCAGTATTTT.

V and J are TRBV5-6 and TRBJ2-1, with D perhaps matching TRBD1 or TRBD2 (5 bases each). CDR3 length: 14 residues. Trimming took off 5 bases at V and 8 bases at J, with 17 bases between the two ends. Germline assignment: CDR1 SGHDT and CDR2 YYEEEE. CDR3 in DNA: TGTGCCAGCAGTACCGGGACCTCGTACCATGAGCAGTTCTTC. Amino acids: CASSTGTSYHEQFF.

This clonotype showed up just a few times. V usage is TRBV6-4 and J usage is TRBJ2-1, with TRBD2 matching 9 bases. The CDR3 contains 17 residues. The germline gives CDR1 MRHNA, CDR2 SNTAGT. J was trimmed by 4 bases and V by 0 bases; bases with no gene match: 7. CDR3 amino acids: CASSDSKRGATYNEQFF. CDR3 coding DNA: TGTGCCAGCAGTGACTCGAAGCGGGGGGCAACTTACAATGAGCAGTTCTTC.

The rearrangement uses TRBV20-1 and TRBJ1-1, with 7 bases identical to TRBD1. Germline values: CDR1 DFQATT, CDR2 SNEGSKA (reference sequence). V was clipped by 8 bases and J by 0 bases; unmatched bases: 12. The CDR3 spans 15 residues. Here the CDR3 DNA reads TGCAGTCCTCGAGGGGACAGCCTCATGAACACTGAAGCTTTCTTT. As protein: CSPRGDSLMNTEAFF.

This clonotype was counted between two and nine times. This chain joins TRBV20-1 and TRBJ2-7; a possible D gene is TRBD1 (5 bases). The CDR3 totals 11 residues. V was clipped by 4 bases and J by 3 bases, with 7 bases between them. Germline lookup yields CDR1 DFQATT and CDR2 SNEGSKA (reference sequence). In DNA, the CDR3 is TGCAGTGCTATCCAGGGCTACGAGCAGTACTTC. Its protein is CSAIQGYEQYF.

In this sample, this clonotype turned up a few times. This rearrangement joins TRBV5-1 to TRBJ2-5, with D perhaps TRBD2 (6 bases). The CDR3 sequence is 15 residues long. V was clipped by 6 bases and J by 2 bases, with 17 bases between them. The germline V gene encodes CDR1 SGHRS and CDR2 YFSETQ. CDR3 in amino acids: CASIPEGLQQETQYF. Written as DNA, the CDR3 is TGCGCCAGCATCCCCGAGGGACTCCAACAAGAGACCCAGTACTTC.

This clonotype was seen repeatedly, ten times or more. The chain combines TRBV9 with TRBJ2-4; 8 nucleotides line up with TRBD1. J lost 5 bases, V lost 4 bases, and 5 bases had no gene match. This CDR3 spans 14 amino acids. Germline V lookup: CDR1 SGDLS, CDR2 YYNGEE. CDR3: CASSPRTGQNIQYF. In DNA form, the CDR3 reads TGTGCCAGCAGCCCCCGGACAGGGCAAAACATTCAGTACTTC.

This clonotype has more than one count but fewer than ten. The chain employs TRBV4-1 and TRBJ2-7, with TRBD2 identical over 12 bases. This CDR3 has 15 residues. Germline V CDR1 and CDR2: MGHRA, YSYEKL. V lost 4 bases to trimming and J lost 4 bases; unmatched junction nucleotides: 5. DNA for the CDR3: TGCGCCAGCAGCCTTGGACTAGCGGGGATGTACGAGCAGTACTTC. Residues: CASSLGLAGMYEQYF.

This sequence joins TRBV7-2 and TRBJ1-5; 7 bases map to TRBD1. Germline lookup yields CDR1 SGHTA and CDR2 FQGNSA. V shed 6 bases, J shed 4 bases, and the junction held 6 bases outside the gene matches. The CDR3 is made up of 14 amino acids. CDR3 amino acids: CASRDGTVNQPQHF. DNA for the CDR3: TGTGCCAGCAGAGATGGGACAGTAAATCAGCCCCAGCATTTT.

The V call is TRBV2, the J call TRBJ1-2; the match to TRBD1 covers 8 bases. Germline V lookup: CDR1 SNHLY, CDR2 FYNNEI. V dropped 6 bases and J dropped 2; count of bases not matched to a gene: 5. The CDR3 extends over 14 amino acids. Written as DNA, the CDR3 is TGTGCCAGCAGGGATGACAGGGGAAACTATGGCTACACCTTC. It yields the protein CASRDDRGNYGYTF.

The chain recombines TRBV28 with TRBJ1-5, with TRBD1 as a possible D gene (5 bases). V was trimmed by 5 bases and J by 4 bases, leaving 18 bases between them. The CDR3 covers 16 residues. From germline, CDR1 is MDHEN and CDR2 SYDVKM. The CDR3 loop reads CASSPWDLKKNQPQHF. For the CDR3, the DNA is TGTGCCAGCAGTCCATGGGACTTAAAAAAAAATCAGCCCCAGCATTTT.

The sample holds a few counts of this clonotype. The CDR3 region is CSQRQGHTQYF. DNA of the CDR3: TGCAGCCAGAGACAGGGACATACGCAGTATTTT. The chain couples TRBV29-1 to TRBJ2-3, with 7 bases fitting TRBD1. Trimming took 8 bases from V and 7 from J; bases not matched to a gene: 6. Germline V gives CDR1 SQVTM, CDR2 ANQGSEA. The CDR3 runs 11 residues.

This chain uses TRBV20-1 with TRBJ2-7, with a tentative D call TRBD1 (6 bases). V was cut by 8 bases and J by 2 bases, with 19 bases left in between. CDR3 length: 14 residues. Germline CDR1 reads DFQATT; CDR2 reads SNEGSKA (reference sequence). This CDR3 reads CSLPLDRPPYEQYF. CDR3 nucleotide sequence: TGCAGTCTGCCCCTCGACAGGCCGCCCTACGAGCAGTACTTC.

This clonotype was observed a few times. The chain is built from TRBV12-3 or TRBV12-4 and TRBJ1-1, with D tentatively TRBD1 (5 bases). The CDR3 extends over 13 amino acids. Trimming took 3 bases from V and 5 from J, leaving 10 bases between them. In nucleotides, the CDR3 is TGTGCCAGCAGTTTTTTCGGGGCGACTGAAGCTTTCTTT. Protein: CASSFFGATEAFF.

The V call is TRBV27, the J call TRBJ2-5, with 11 positions matching TRBD1. V gave up 1 base and J gave up 5 bases; unmatched junction bases: 3. The CDR3 consists of 15 residues. Germline lookup yields CDR1 MNHEY and CDR2 SMNVEV (reference sequence). CDR3 protein: CASSLYGQGAETQYF. The CDR3 bases are TGTGCCAGCAGTTTATATGGACAGGGGGCGGAGACCCAGTACTTC.

This clonotype was found a few times. The chain employs TRBV12-3 or TRBV12-4 and TRBJ1-6; no definite D call. Trimming took off 4 bases at V and 7 bases at J, with 14 bases between the two ends. There are 15 residues in the CDR3. This CDR3 reads CASSSHGMGNSPLHF. The CDR3 coding sequence is TGTGCCAGCAGTTCCCATGGGATGGGCAATTCACCCCTCCACTTT.

Comment on this clonotype: Relative to the germline gene, one junction end is altered; a read error may explain this. The chain joins TRBV25-1 to TRBJ2-1, with D perhaps assigned TRBD1 or TRBD2 (5 bases each). The CDR3 contains 14 residues. Per germline, CDR1 MGHDK and CDR2 SYGVNS. The CDR3 nucleotides are TGTGTCAGCAGCCGGGGCCGATGGTACAGTGAGCAGTTCTTC. Protein sequence: CVSSRGRWYSEQFF.

This clonotype was observed once. A junction end diverges from the germline sequence, so it may reflect a read error. V and J are TRBV5-1 and TRBJ2-3, with unresolved D. Germline CDR1 SGHRS, CDR2 YFSETQ. The CDR3 is 12 amino acids. The CDR3 loop is CAGSLAPDTQYF. In DNA, the CDR3 is TGCGCCGGCAGCCTCGCACCAGATACGCAGTATTTT. Supplemented by reference TRBV5-1 and TRBJ2-3, the full variable domain reads KAGVTQTPRYLIKTRGQQVTLSCSPISGHRSVSWYQQTPGQGLQFLFEYFSETQRNKGNFPGRFSGRQFSNSRSEMNVSTLELGDSALYLCAGSLAPDTQYFGPGTRLTVL.

This clonotype occurred a few times. The rearrangement joins TRBV20-1 to TRBJ1-1; D is uncertain. Germline CDR1 reads DFQATT; CDR2 reads SNEGSKA (reference sequence). Trimming cost V 1 base and J 0 bases, with 9 bases left between them. This CDR3 region has 14 residues. DNA of the CDR3: TGCAGTGCTAGAGGGAGGAGGATGAACACTGAAGCTTTCTTT. This translates into CSARGRRMNTEAFF.

This clonotype has more than one count but fewer than ten. The chain joins TRBV6-6 to TRBJ2-3; the match to TRBD2 covers 13 bases. Germline lookup yields CDR1 MNHNY and CDR2 SVGAGI (reference sequence). The V and J ends lost 6 bases and 6 bases, in that order; junction bases with no gene match: 9. The CDR3 extends over 16 amino acids. CDR3 in amino acids: CASSRLLAGGRDTQYF. The CDR3, as DNA: TGTGCCAGCAGCCGTTTACTAGCGGGGGGGAGGGATACGCAGTATTTT.

The J gene is TRBJ2-7, the V gene TRBV12-3 or TRBV12-4; 7 nucleotides align to TRBD1. The trim removed 5 bases at V and 6 bases at J, leaving 13 bases unmatched. CDR3 length: 15 residues. This chain's CDR3 is CASSRVPGQRREQYF. Here the CDR3 DNA reads TGTGCCAGCAGTCGCGTCCCGGGACAGAGACGCGAGCAGTACTTC.

The V call is TRBV20-1, the J call TRBJ2-1; 9 bases match TRBD2. This CDR3 has 17 residues. The trim removed 0 bases at V and 7 bases at J, leaving 13 bases unmatched. Germline V gene data show CDR1 as DFQATT and CDR2 as SNEGSKA (reference sequence). The CDR3 loop reads CSARDNVGGGARNEQFF. The CDR3 nucleotides read TGCAGTGCTAGAGATAATGTGGGCGGGGGGGCTCGTAATGAGCAGTTCTTC.

This clonotype was counted ten times or more. V gene TRBV20-1 combines with J gene TRBJ2-3; 10 positions match TRBD2. V dropped 5 bases and J dropped 1; count of bases not matched to a gene: 0. CDR1 is DFQATT and CDR2 is SNEGSKA in the germline V gene (reference sequence). CDR3 length: 13 amino acids. CDR3 DNA: TGCAGTGCTGGACTAGCGGGCACAGATACGCAGTATTTT. It encodes CSAGLAGTDTQYF.

This clonotype was seen a few times. The rearrangement links TRBV7-2 to TRBJ2-7, with 7 bases that match TRBD2. Trimming took 8 bases from V and 0 from J; bases not matched to a gene: 4. Germline CDR1 reads SGHTA; CDR2 reads FQGNSA. This CDR3 spans 13 amino acids. CDR3 nucleotide sequence: TGTGCCAGCGGAAGGGACTACTCCTACGAGCAGTACTTC. Amino acids: CASGRDYSYEQYF.

V gene TRBV2 combines with J gene TRBJ2-3, with 11 bases aligning to TRBD2. The CDR3 totals 15 residues. Germline V CDR1 and CDR2: SNHLY, FYNNEI. The CDR3 DNA follows: TGTGCTGGCAGGGGAGGACTAGCGGGTCACGGTACGCAGTATTTT. Its translation is CAGRGGLAGHGTQYF.

The genes are TRBV27 and TRBJ1-1; D unresolved. Germline values: CDR1 MNHEY, CDR2 SMNVEV (reference sequence). With 3 bases removed from V and 2 bases from J, the gap between germline ends came to 10 bases. The CDR3 sequence is 14 residues long. This CDR3 reads CASSFEGPNTEAFF. The CDR3 coding sequence is TGTGCCAGCAGTTTCGAAGGGCCTAACACTGAAGCTTTCTTT.

J is TRBJ1-2 and V is TRBV12-3 or TRBV12-4, with 7 bases identical to TRBD1. CDR3 length equals 17 residues. Trimming took 5 bases from V and 0 from J; bases not matched to a gene: 12. CDR3 bases: TGTGCCAGCAGTCCCAGCCGGGACAGAAAAGCTAACTATGGCTACACCTTC. Translation: CASSPSRDRKANYGYTF.

As concerns this clonotype: This may be a read error: a much more frequent sequence differs by one nucleotide. This chain connects TRBV4-2 to TRBJ2-5; a weak D match, TRBD2 (5 bases). The J call is uncertain, as TRBJ2-7 better fits the DNA end. The CDR3 length is 13 residues. The germline CDR1 and CDR2 sequences are LGHNA and YNFKEQ. CDR3 amino acids: CANSQDTSYEQYF. The CDR3 nucleotides read TGTGCCAACAGCCAAGATACTAGCTACGAGCAGTACTTC.